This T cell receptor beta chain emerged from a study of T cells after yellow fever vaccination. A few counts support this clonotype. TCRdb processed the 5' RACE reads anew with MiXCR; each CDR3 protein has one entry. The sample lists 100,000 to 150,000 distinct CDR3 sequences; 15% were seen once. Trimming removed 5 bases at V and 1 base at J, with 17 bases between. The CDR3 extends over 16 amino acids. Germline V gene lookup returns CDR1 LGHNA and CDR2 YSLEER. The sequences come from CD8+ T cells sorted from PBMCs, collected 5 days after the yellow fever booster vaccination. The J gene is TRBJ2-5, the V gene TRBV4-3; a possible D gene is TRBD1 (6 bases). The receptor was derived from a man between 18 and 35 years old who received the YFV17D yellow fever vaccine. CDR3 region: CASSFRAGQLQETQYF. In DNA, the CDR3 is TGCGCCAGCAGCTTTAGGGCAGGACAGCTCCAAGAGACCCAGTACTTC.